The 15 T cell receptor beta chains presented below share a single source sample, sequenced in a study of cytomegalovirus exposure and HLA in healthy donors. With 60 Vbeta and 13 Jbeta primers, the PCR was carried out. TCRdb keeps only in-frame clones here, not all; method: immunoSEQ multiplex PCR. Of tens of thousands of clones listed, more than 65% were seen once; the top ten hold 1% to 1.5%. Material: PBMCs. Source of these receptors: a girl aged 2 to 9 in good health and CMV-seropositive.

The J gene is TRBJ1-5, the V gene TRBV2, with a possible D match to TRBD1 (5 bases). V lost 7 bases, J lost 2 bases, and 9 bases lay in between. The germline gives CDR1 SNHLY, CDR2 FYNNEI. This CDR3 contains 13 residues. The CDR3 loop is CASIGAGNQPQHF. CDR3 DNA: TGTGCCAGCATTGGGGCGGGCAATCAGCCCCAGCATTTT.

The chain uses TRBV7-3 and TRBJ2-1; TRBD1 aligns across 8 bases. The CDR3 sequence is 15 residues long. The V gene end was trimmed by 5 bases and the J gene end by 8 bases; junction bases not matched to a gene: 11. The germline V gene has CDR1 SGHTA and CDR2 FQGTGA. DNA for the CDR3: TGTGCCAGCAGCCGAGGAACCGCGACAGGGGATGAGCAGTTCTTC. Its protein product is CASSRGTATGDEQFF.

The chain has TRBV19 and TRBJ1-5; weak D call: TRBD1 (6 bases). Germline V CDR1 and CDR2: LNHDA, SQIVND (reference sequence). V lost 1 base and J 6 bases, leaving 13 bases between the germline ends. The CDR3 spans 15 residues. The CDR3 loop reads CASSIGTGRAQPQHF. The CDR3 DNA reads TGTGCCAGTAGTATAGGTACAGGGCGGGCTCAGCCCCAGCATTTT.

Only a few counts were recorded for this clone. The chain links TRBV7-8 to TRBJ2-3; 12 bases agree with TRBD2. The CDR3 is made up of 19 amino acids. CDR1 is SGHVS, CDR2 FQNEAQ, per germline. The J segment lost 3 bases and the V segment lost 1 base, leaving 11 bases of the junction unmatched. The CDR3: CASSLGIGLAGRGTDTQYF. DNA of the CDR3: TGTGCCAGCAGCTTAGGGATCGGACTAGCGGGAAGGGGAACAGATACGCAGTATTTT.

The chain couples TRBV7-2 to TRBJ2-3; the match to TRBD2 covers 7 bases. This CDR3 has 16 amino acids. V dropped 7 bases and J dropped 3; count of bases not matched to a gene: 13. Germline lookup yields CDR1 SGHTA and CDR2 FQGNSA. This CDR3 reads CASTLGRLAETDTQYF. The CDR3 DNA is TGTGCCAGCACCCTCGGTCGGCTAGCGGAGACAGATACGCAGTATTTT. Based on the CDR3 plus reference TRBV7-2 and TRBJ2-3, the full variable domain is GAGVSQSPSNKVTEKGKDVELRCDPISGHTALYWYRQSLGQGLEFLIYFQGNSAPDKSGLPSDRFSAERTGGSVSTLTIQRTQQEDSAVYLCASTLGRLAETDTQYFGPGTRLTVL.

There are a few counts of this clone. This chain links TRBV29-1 with TRBJ2-7; the D gene is possibly TRBD1 (6 bases). Trimming stripped 6 bases from V and 3 bases from J, with 12 bases between. The CDR3 is 12 residues long. Germline lookup yields CDR1 SQVTM and CDR2 ANQGSEA. In DNA, the CDR3 is TGCAGCGTGGTGGGACAAGGCTACGAGCAGTACTTC. Translated: CSVVGQGYEQYF.

The gene calls are TRBV7-9 and TRBJ1-5, with 7 bases fitting TRBD1. J lost 2 bases, V lost 5 bases, and 9 bases had no gene match. Germline V gene sequence: CDR1 SEHNR, CDR2 FQNEAQ (reference sequence). CDR3 length: 16 amino acids. The CDR3, as DNA: TGTGCCAGCAGCCCAAACAGGGGTCTCGGCAATCAGCCCCAGCATTTT. It translates to CASSPNRGLGNQPQHF.

V and J are TRBV6-6 and TRBJ1-2; D may be TRBD1 (5 bases). In germline, CDR1 is MNHNY, CDR2 SVGAGI (reference sequence). The CDR3 extends over 16 amino acids. With 5 bases removed from V and 4 bases from J, the gap between germline ends came to 20 bases. Written as DNA, the CDR3 is TGTGCCAGCAGTCCTCCTCTCACCGCGACAGCCTATGGCTACACCTTC. Encoded protein: CASSPPLTATAYGYTF.

This chain links TRBV28 with TRBJ1-1; possibly TRBD1 for D (5 bases). In germline, CDR1 is MDHEN, CDR2 SYDVKM. Deletions cut 11 bases from V and 0 bases from J, with 13 bases between. CDR3 size: 13 residues. Here the CDR3 reads CAPKGAMNTEAFF. The CDR3 region has the DNA TGTGCCCCGAAAGGGGCTATGAACACTGAAGCTTTCTTT.

In this sample, this clone turned up once. The chain has TRBV29-1 and TRBJ1-2; TRBD1 might be the D (5 bases). The CDR3 runs 12 residues. V lost 4 bases and J lost 8, with 14 bases in between. Germline V CDR1 and CDR2: SQVTM, ANQGSEA. The CDR3 protein is CSVGQNAGGYTF. For the CDR3, the DNA is TGCAGCGTTGGACAGAACGCAGGAGGCTACACCTTC.

The genes are TRBV27 and TRBJ2-1; the match to TRBD2 covers 7 bases. Trimming cost V 1 base and J 0 bases; bases outside gene matches: 3. Germline V gives CDR1 MNHEY, CDR2 SMNVEV (reference sequence). The CDR3 is 16 residues long. The CDR3 protein is CASSLWLAVSYNEQFF. DNA of the CDR3: TGTGCCAGCAGTTTATGGCTAGCGGTCTCCTACAATGAGCAGTTCTTC.

The rearrangement links TRBV9 to TRBJ1-5; a possible D gene is TRBD1 (5 bases). Germline V gives CDR1 SGDLS, CDR2 YYNGEE. The CDR3 totals 15 residues. V was cut by 0 bases and J by 7 bases, with 14 bases left in between. CDR3 amino acids: CASSVGGREWQPQHF. DNA of the CDR3: TGTGCCAGCAGCGTAGGGGGCAGGGAATGGCAGCCCCAGCATTTT.

The chain joins TRBV9 to TRBJ2-3, with 8 bases fitting TRBD1. Germline V gene data show CDR1 as SGDLS and CDR2 as YYNGEE. This CDR3 is built from 15 residues. The V segment lost 5 bases and the J segment 2 bases; nucleotides outside the gene matches: 7. The CDR3 protein is CASREGQAFTDTQYF. As DNA, the CDR3 is TGTGCCAGCAGAGAGGGACAGGCCTTCACAGATACGCAGTATTTT.

This clone has more than one count but fewer than ten. The gene calls are TRBV7-4 and TRBJ1-2, with 7 bases aligning to TRBD1. With 1 base clipped from V and 3 bases from J, the junction kept 8 bases outside the gene matches. Germline-derived CDR1 and CDR2 are SGHVT and SQSDAQ. The CDR3 length is 16 residues. The CDR3 nucleotides are TGTGCCAGCAGCTTAGGCCGACAGGGCGGGGACTATGGCTACACCTTC. It specifies CASSLGRQGGDYGYTF.

This sequence joins TRBV6-6 and TRBJ1-4; possibly TRBD1 for D (6 bases). The CDR3 is made up of 15 amino acids. Trimming left V 0 bases short and J 4 bases short, with 9 bases between. CDR1 MNHNY and CDR2 SVGAGI come from the germline V gene (reference sequence). The CDR3: CASSYSSGVNEKLFF. Here the CDR3 DNA reads TGTGCCAGCAGTTACTCCTCAGGGGTTAATGAAAAACTGTTTTTT.